This T cell receptor beta chain was documented in a study of cytomegalovirus exposure and HLA in healthy donors. V was shortened by 7 bases and J by 4 bases, with 10 bases between the two germline ends. Per the germline V gene, CDR1 is SQVTM and CDR2 is ANQGSEA. CDR3 length: 11 amino acids. General study results and limits: Some V segments (TRBV6-2 and TRBV6-3 among them) were excluded as indistinguishable. In a later analysis, specific HLA alleles were associated with 15,000 to 20,000 TCR beta sequences at a 0.05 false discovery rate. DRB1 had the most TCR associations and HLA-C the fewest, a later analysis found, with rates varying by HLA locus. As a later analysis showed, a missense DCLRE1C variant was linked to trimming of TCR beta V- and J-genes.

A note on this clone: Its antigen is unidentified.

PCR employed 60 Vbeta and 13 Jbeta primers. Produced via immunoSEQ multiplex PCR; TCRdb's table is partial and in-frame only. The sample contains tens of thousands of clones, 70% to 75% of which appear only once. Sequenced material: PBMCs. This chain connects TRBV29-1 to TRBJ1-2; D not resolved. The receptor was isolated from a man aged 55 to 69 in good health and CMV-seronegative. The DNA of the CDR3 is TGCAGCGGCCTAAGCCCCTATGGCTACACCTTC. It translates to CSGLSPYGYTF.